This T cell receptor beta chain was retrieved from a study of shared clonotypes between healthy human individuals. Study findings and constraints: Some naive CD4 clonotypes, 4% to 6%, turned up in common across four donors. Memory subsets had estimated richness that was generally smaller than that of naive subsets.

Turning to this clone: The target antigen is unknown.

The CDR3 runs 14 residues. Germline V CDR1 and CDR2: MNHNS, SASEGT. V was cut by 0 bases and J by 6 bases, with 11 bases left in between. Only in-frame clones appear in the TCRdb table, and some are missing; sequencing was by immunoSEQ multiplex PCR. This sample yields 2.5 million or so clones, of which approximately 92% are seen a single time; 0.14% belongs to the top ten. Sequenced input: naive CD4+ T cells sorted from blood. Subset specified: CD45RA+ positively selected. The chain is built from TRBV6-1 and TRBJ1-1, with D possibly matching TRBD1 (5 bases). The TCR originated in a man aged 18-30 years in good health. The CDR3 region is CASSEAGRWAEAFF. The CDR3 region has the DNA TGTGCCAGCAGTGAAGCGGGGCGTTGGGCTGAAGCTTTCTTT.